The sequence of this TCR beta chain was determined in a study of T cells after yellow fever vaccination. A single record per CDR3 protein comes from TCRdb applying MiXCR to the 5' RACE reads. The sample contains around 100,000 distinct CDR3 sequences, more than 7.5% of which appear only once. The sample consisted of CD8+ T cells sorted from PBMCs, taken 45 days after the yellow fever booster vaccination. This clonotype was obtained from a man aged 25 to 40 who received the YFV17D yellow fever vaccine.

The CDR3 bases are TGCAGTGCTAGCCCATTGGCGGGAGAGAGTAATGGAAATGAGCAGTTCTTC. This encodes CSASPLAGESNGNEQFF. The chain is built from TRBV20-1 and TRBJ2-1, with TRBD2 matching over 7 bases. The V gene end was trimmed by 3 bases and the J gene end by 7 bases; junction bases not matched to a gene: 18. CDR3 length: 17 amino acids. Per germline, CDR1 DFQATT and CDR2 SNEGSKA (reference sequence).